This entry is about one TCR beta chain. The specificity of this receptor is unknown. No clone much larger than this one lies a single base away; base qualities are absent. The CDR3 measures 15 amino acids from cysteine to phenylalanine. Only the CDR3 DNA stays, 45 bases, in frame from base 1. Taken from the germline V gene, the CDR1 and CDR2 loops are SGHRS and YFSETQ. At the junction V is shortened by 0 bases and J by 7 bases, with 14 bases in between. This specimen belongs to a study of CD4 T cell repertoires and nickel (dated by TCRdb to about 2020). Library preparation was by RT-PCR. The run used an Illumina MiSeq. TCRdb's own reprocessing of the public reads used fastp at Q25 and MiXCR and kept productive beta chains. Each record represents a unique CDR3 protein, reported with the most common genes and DNA among its rows. This sample gives over a hundred distinct CDR3 sequences in total; around 72% of them show up just once. The ten largest clones capture 21% of the sample.

The receptor was derived from a human donor in a nickel allergy study, with or without nickel allergy (not recorded which). It is not recorded whether this sample comes from one donor or several. The chain joins TRBV5-1 to TRBJ1-5; the D gene cannot be named for sure. Sequencing input: CD4+ T cells from blood, not recorded whether cultured. The sequence in DNA is TGCGCCAGCAGCTTGGATCGGGGAATTGGACAGCCCCAGCATTTT. Its translation reads: CASSLDRGIGQPQHF.